A single sample is the source of the 4 T cell receptor beta chains below, sequenced in a study of T cells in narcolepsy. Produced via immunoSEQ multiplex PCR; TCRdb's table is partial and in-frame only. The sample includes roughly 25,000 clones, around 85% of them seen just once. Input material: CD45RA- memory CD4+ T cells from PBMCs. The receptors derive from a human donor with narcolepsy.

The CDR3 spells CAISDKRESYEQYF. CDR3 DNA: TGTGCCATCAGTGATAAGCGGGAGTCCTACGAGCAGTACTTC. This chain joins TRBV10-3 and TRBJ2-7; 8 nucleotides agree with TRBD2. CDR1 and CDR2 from the germline V gene are ENHRY and SYGVKD. The CDR3 is 14 residues long. V lost 3 bases, J lost 1 base, and 2 bases stayed unmatched.

The chain recombines TRBV6-5 with TRBJ2-1; TRBD2 agrees at 16 bases. Germline values: CDR1 MNHEY, CDR2 SVGAGI. V trimming: 8 bases; J trimming: 14 bases; junction bases outside the gene matches: 9. This CDR3 contains 14 residues. DNA for the CDR3: TGTGCCAGCGGGGGGACTAGCGGGAGGGAGGCGGAGTTCTTC. This sequence encodes CASGGTSGREAEFF.

The chain uses TRBV7-9 and TRBJ2-1, with TRBD2 matching over 9 bases. V shed 3 bases, J shed 7 bases, and the junction held 7 bases outside the gene matches. CDR3 length equals 15 residues. The V gene's germline CDR1 is SEHNR and CDR2 FQNEAQ (reference sequence). The CDR3 here is CASSLVTSGINEQFF. In DNA, the CDR3 is TGTGCCAGCAGCTTGGTGACTAGCGGTATTAATGAGCAGTTCTTC.

The chain is built from TRBV11-1 and TRBJ1-1; no clear D gene. Germline-derived CDR1 and CDR2 are SGHAT and FQDESV (reference sequence). V was clipped by 3 bases and J by 5 bases, with 10 bases between them. The CDR3 runs 13 residues. CDR3 loop: CASSFNRGTEAFF. In nucleotides, the CDR3 is TGTGCCAGCAGCTTTAACCGAGGGACTGAAGCTTTCTTT. Supplemented by reference TRBV11-1 and TRBJ1-1, the full variable domain reads EAEVAQSPRYKITEKSQAVAFWCDPISGHATLYWYRQILGQGPELLVQFQDESVVDDSQLPKDRFSAERLKGVDSTLKIQPAELGDSAMYLCASSFNRGTEAFFGQGTRLTVV.